Presented here are 14 T cell receptor beta chains from one specimen sequenced in a study of cytomegalovirus exposure and HLA in healthy donors. Profiling relied on immunoSEQ multiplex PCR, and the TCRdb table lists in-frame clones only, not all of them. Of roughly 79,000 clones listed, more than 85% were seen once; the top ten hold 0.65% to 0.8%. The sequencing input was PBMCs. The receptors were gathered from a young man in good health and CMV-seronegative.

This clone came up a few times. The rearrangement joins TRBV18 to TRBJ2-2; the D is unclear. Germline CDR1 KGHSH, CDR2 LQKENI. The CDR3 sequence is 15 residues long. Trimming left V 0 bases short and J 2 bases short, with 7 bases between. The CDR3 region is CASSPPVRNTGELFF. The CDR3 nucleotides are TGTGCCAGCTCACCACCGGTCAGAAACACCGGGGAGCTGTTTTTT.

This clone was detected only once. The chain combines TRBV5-4 with TRBJ2-5; 10 nucleotides match TRBD2. Germline assignment: CDR1 SGHNT and CDR2 YYREEE (reference sequence). The CDR3 runs 18 residues. The junction had 10 bases not matched to a gene; V was cut back by 0 bases and J by 2 bases. CDR3 loop: CASSLGIYSGGSQETQYF. As DNA, the CDR3 is TGTGCCAGCAGCTTGGGGATATATAGCGGGGGGTCACAAGAGACCCAGTACTTC.

The V and J genes are TRBV11-2 and TRBJ2-1, with D maybe TRBD2 (6 bases). V was clipped by 2 bases and J by 4 bases, with 6 bases between them. Germline V gives CDR1 SGHAT, CDR2 FQNNGV. CDR3 length: 13 amino acids. The CDR3 reads CASSLRGYNEQFF. CDR3 coding DNA: TGTGCCAGCAGCTTACGGGGGTACAATGAGCAGTTCTTC.

This chain joins TRBV23-1 and TRBJ2-4, with a weak D call TRBD1 (6 bases). TRBV23-1 is an ORF; its function is uncertain. CDR3 length equals 18 residues. Trimming left V 3 bases short and J 0 bases short, with 18 bases between. This chain's CDR3 is CASSQSRQGMIAKNIQYF. The CDR3 DNA reads as TGCGCCAGCAGTCAGTCAAGGCAGGGGATGATAGCCAAAAACATTCAGTACTTC.

The chain recombines TRBV5-1 with TRBJ2-7; TRBD1 aligns across 12 bases. CDR1 and CDR2 from the germline V gene are SGHRS and YFSETQ. Unmatched junction bases numbered 7, after V lost 4 bases and J lost 5 bases. The CDR3 covers 15 residues. CDR3 sequence (DNA): TGCGCCAGCAGCCAAGGGACAGGGGGCTTCAACGAGCAGTACTTC. It is translated as CASSQGTGGFNEQYF.

This chain links TRBV27 with TRBJ1-4; a possible D gene is TRBD1 (5 bases). V was shortened by 2 bases and J by 8 bases, with 24 bases between the two germline ends. Per germline, CDR1 MNHEY and CDR2 SMNVEV (reference sequence). This CDR3 has 18 amino acids. In DNA, the CDR3 is TGTGCCAGCAGTTTAACGGTACCCCCAGGGATGGTACGGGAAAAACTGTTTTTT. Translating it yields CASSLTVPPGMVREKLFF.

The genes are TRBV7-2 and TRBJ2-7; TRBD1 matches at 11 bases. Trimming at V came to 5 bases and at J to 5 bases, leaving 5 bases not matched to a gene. The CDR3 sequence is 14 residues long. CDR1 and CDR2 (germline): SGHTA, FQGNSA. CDR3 DNA: TGTGCCAGCAGCCCGGGACAGGGGGTACACGAGCAGTACTTC. Translation gives CASSPGQGVHEQYF.

The J gene is TRBJ1-1, the V gene TRBV13; the match to TRBD1 covers 7 bases. The CDR3 is 15 amino acids. CDR1 is PRHDT, CDR2 FYEKMQ, per germline (reference sequence). The V gene end was trimmed by 5 bases and the J gene end by 1 base; junction bases not matched to a gene: 7. DNA for the CDR3: TGTGCCAGCAGCCGGACGGACAGGCAGAACACTGAAGCTTTCTTT. Translated, it gives CASSRTDRQNTEAFF.

The chain joins TRBV5-4 to TRBJ2-7; no clear D gene. CDR1 is SGHNT, CDR2 YYREEE, per germline (reference sequence). V lost 4 bases and J lost 0, with 5 bases in between. The CDR3 extends over 12 amino acids. CDR3 in DNA: TGTGCCAGCAGCGGCGGCTCCTACGAGCAGTACTTC. Residues: CASSGGSYEQYF. Looking up the rest from reference TRBV5-4 and TRBJ2-7 gives the full variable domain: ETGVTQSPTHLIKTRGQQVTLRCSSQSGHNTVSWYQQALGQGPQFIFQYYREEENGRGNFPPRFSGLQFPNYSSELNVNALELDDSALYLCASSGGSYEQYFGPGTRLTVT.

The chain links TRBV10-1 to TRBJ1-1; unclear D gene. Per the germline V gene, CDR1 is WNHNN and CDR2 is SYGVQD (reference sequence). Deletions cut 5 bases from V and 3 bases from J, with 13 bases between. The CDR3 sequence is 14 residues long. CDR3 sequence (DNA): TGCGCCAGCAGTCCGCGTGGACTTGACACTGAAGCTTTCTTT. As protein: CASSPRGLDTEAFF.

V usage is TRBV7-2 and J usage is TRBJ1-1; D is possibly TRBD1 (6 bases). Germline CDR1 reads SGHTA; CDR2 reads FQGNSA. The length of the CDR3 is 12 residues. Trimming removed 6 bases from V and 11 bases from J, with 16 bases in between. The CDR3 is CASSFTGGPAFF. CDR3 bases: TGTGCCAGCAGTTTTACCGGGGGGCCGGCTTTCTTT.

V is TRBV6-4 and J is TRBJ2-2, with D possibly TRBD2 on 6 matching bases. Between the trimmed V and J ends, which lost 0 bases and 6 bases, there was a span of 11 bases. The germline gives CDR1 MRHNA, CDR2 SNTAGT. The CDR3 extends over 15 amino acids. As DNA, the CDR3 is TGTGCCAGCAGTGACTCCTCCGGGGAGGCCGGGGAGCTGTTTTTT. It yields the protein CASSDSSGEAGELFF.

This chain links TRBV2 with TRBJ2-1; the match to TRBD2 covers 11 bases. Looked up from germline, CDR1 is SNHLY and CDR2 is FYNNEI. The V and J ends lost 8 bases and 6 bases, in that order; junction bases with no gene match: 9. This CDR3 is 15 amino acids long. This CDR3 reads CASLAPGTSGNEQFF. CDR3 DNA: TGTGCCAGCCTGGCCCCCGGGACTAGCGGCAATGAGCAGTTCTTC.

The gene calls are TRBV6-5 and TRBJ2-7; D not resolved. This CDR3 is built from 11 residues. CDR1 is MNHEY and CDR2 is SVGAGI in the germline V gene. V lost 0 bases and J 9 bases, leaving 6 bases between the germline ends. CDR3 loop: CASSYSFVQYF. In DNA, the CDR3 is TGTGCCAGCAGTTACTCTTTCGTGCAGTACTTC.